These T cell receptor beta chains were read from a single sample in a study of tumor and adjacent non-tumor tissue in lung cancer. Each CDR3 protein gets one entry after TCRdb re-called the multiplex PCR reads with MiXCR. The sample contains under 85,000 distinct CDR3 sequences, around 80% of which appear only once. The sequencing input was distant non-tumor lung tissue. The receptors derive from a man between 65 and 79 years old with non-small cell lung cancer. Each CDR3 is given with its conserved first and last residue. Some rows have no size entry. The others give once, few or many, or a class for an expanded clone.

V gene: TRBV6-1; J gene: TRBJ1-1; clone size: -; CDR3 protein: CASRRNEKTEVLF
V gene: TRBV12-3/TRBV12-4; J gene: TRBJ1-3; clone size: -; CDR3 protein: CARSRPGTRIGSGSTTYF
V gene: TRBV20-1; J gene: TRBJ1-4; clone size: -; CDR3 protein: CSARDGRNQAVNEKLFF
V gene: TRBV6-5; J gene: TRBJ1-2; clone size: -; CDR3 protein: CASSYFGELTGYTF
V gene: TRBV7-2; J gene: TRBJ2-6; clone size: once; CDR3 protein: CASISGTSGVSGANVLTF
V gene: TRBV11-3; J gene: TRBJ2-5; clone size: few; CDR3 protein: CASTSGWGRETQYF
V gene: TRBV5-4; J gene: TRBJ1-1; clone size: -; CDR3 protein: CASSTTGVALGTTEAFF
V gene: TRBV5-4; J gene: TRBJ2-3; clone size: once; CDR3 protein: CGSSMSQTQTDTHYF
V gene: TRBV11-2; J gene: TRBJ2-7; clone size: -; CDR3 protein: CTSSLDKGGRYEQYF
V gene: TRBV4-1; J gene: TRBJ2-2; clone size: -; CDR3 protein: CASRARGPSGGPRGIWELFF
V gene: TRBV29-1; J gene: TRBJ1-1; clone size: -; CDR3 protein: CSVERDILSKNTEAFF
V gene: TRBV6-1; J gene: TRBJ1-2; clone size: -; CDR3 protein: CTSNADGNQYGYTF
V gene: TRBV6-5; J gene: TRBJ1-1; clone size: -; CDR3 protein: CATSWTGIAEAFF
V gene: TRBV30; J gene: TRBJ1-1; clone size: -; CDR3 protein: CAWSIQVEAFF
V gene: TRBV11-3; J gene: TRBJ2-7; clone size: -; CDR3 protein: CANSSSGTGVEQYF
V gene: TRBV11-3; J gene: TRBJ1-1; clone size: -; CDR3 protein: CDSRLDSHERVEALF
V gene: TRBV10-3; J gene: TRBJ1-1; clone size: -; CDR3 protein: CAISKTGARDEAFF
V gene: TRBV12-3/TRBV12-4; J gene: TRBJ2-5; clone size: -; CDR3 protein: CVRRPSGPGETQYF
V gene: TRBV7-9; J gene: TRBJ1-6; clone size: few; CDR3 protein: CASSLDLLSGLSRNSPLHF
V gene: TRBV6-1; J gene: TRBJ2-1; clone size: many; CDR3 protein: CASSEGPGVSYNEQFF
V gene: TRBV6-1; J gene: TRBJ2-3; clone size: -; CDR3 protein: CASWSGTTDTQYF
V gene: TRBV5-4; J gene: TRBJ2-7; clone size: -; CDR3 protein: CASSLRLGPSYEQYF
V gene: TRBV4-1; J gene: TRBJ2-2; clone size: -; CDR3 protein: CTSRVRGSSGGPRGIGELFF
V gene: TRBV4-3; J gene: TRBJ2-6; clone size: -; CDR3 protein: CESSQRLSGANVLTF
V gene: TRBV11-2; J gene: TRBJ2-5; clone size: once; CDR3 protein: CARSPETVGQETHYF
V gene: TRBV11-3; J gene: TRBJ2-7; clone size: -; CDR3 protein: CARSLDGAQTREQYF
V gene: TRBV6-6; J gene: TRBJ2-7; clone size: -; CDR3 protein: CASSWERASYEQYF
V gene: TRBV10-3; J gene: TRBJ1-6; clone size: -; CDR3 protein: CTNNRQGPNSPLHF
V gene: TRBV11-2; J gene: TRBJ2-2; clone size: -; CDR3 protein: CAISLVGAGDAGEPFF
V gene: TRBV12-3/TRBV12-4; J gene: TRBJ2-1; clone size: -; CDR3 protein: CSSNLTGGNEQFF
V gene: TRBV29-1; J gene: TRBJ2-5; clone size: few; CDR3 protein: CNVKPYLQTGQESQYF
V gene: TRBV11-3; J gene: TRBJ2-7; clone size: few; CDR3 protein: CVSSLRGQGPYEQYF
V gene: TRBV28; J gene: TRBJ2-5; clone size: -; CDR3 protein: CASSFRSGSLRETQYF
V gene: TRBV6-6; J gene: TRBJ2-3; clone size: -; CDR3 protein: CASSLRSEADTEYF
V gene: TRBV11-1; J gene: TRBJ1-1; clone size: -; CDR3 protein: CASSPVGPEAIF
V gene: TRBV10-2; J gene: TRBJ1-1; clone size: -; CDR3 protein: CASTITGNTETFF
V gene: TRBV6-6; J gene: TRBJ2-1; clone size: many; CDR3 protein: CASSNPGLAGGVGEQFF
V gene: TRBV11-2; J gene: TRBJ2-7; clone size: many; CDR3 protein: CASSPPSYEQYF
V gene: TRBV4-3; J gene: TRBJ2-3; clone size: -; CDR3 protein: CASNLVSSGDTQYF
V gene: TRBV5-1; J gene: TRBJ2-1; clone size: -; CDR3 protein: CASGGGQGLNEQFF
V gene: TRBV29-1; J gene: TRBJ2-1; clone size: -; CDR3 protein: CRVEGVWTNEQFF